A selection of T cell receptor gamma chains follows, all from one sample in a study of human gamma delta and Vdelta1 T cells. Their recognized antigens are unknown. TCRdb redid clone calling on the PCR reads using CATT. The profile shows around 5,000 gamma-chain clones, more than 30% of them singletons. Sequenced sample: Vdelta1 gamma-delta T cells from blood grown in culture (DOT cells). Source of these receptors: a human donor in good health. The CDR3 runs from the conserved cysteine through the conserved F or W. Only some rows state a clone size, as once, few, many or a class for expanded clones.

>TRGJ1/TRGJ2|NA|TRGV4
CATWEGEAYKKLF
TGTGCCACCTGGGAAGGCGAGGCTTATAAGAAACTCTTT
>TRGJ1/TRGJ2|NA|TRGV3
CATWDRRPYKKLF
TGTGCCACCTGGGACAGGCGCCCTTATAAGAAACTCTTT
>TRGJ1/TRGJ2|few|TRGV2
CATWDGLYKKLF
TGTGCCACCTGGGACGGGCTCTATAAGAAACTCTTT
>TRGJP2|NA|TRGV2
CATWAGGDWIKTF
TGTGCCACCTGGGCAGGGGGTGATTGGATCAAGACGTTT
>TRGJP1|few|TRGV2
CATWDGHATGWFKIF
TGTGCCACCTGGGACGGGCACGCCACTGGTTGGTTCAAGATATTT
>TRGJ1/TRGJ2|NA|TRGV3
CATWEGKKLF
TGTGCCACCTGGGAGGGTAAGAAACTCTTT
>TRGJ1/TRGJ2|NA|TRGV9
CALWEMPLNYYKKLF
TGTGCCTTGTGGGAGATGCCCTTGAATTATTATAAGAAACTCTTT
>TRGJ1/TRGJ2|NA|TRGV2
CATWDGKRKLF
TGTGCCACCTGGGACGGGAAACGAAAACTCTTT
>TRGJP2|few|TRGV3
CATWDRRDRSSDWIKTF
TGTGCCACCTGGGACAGGAGGGATCGTAGTAGTGATTGGATCAAGACGTTT
>TRGJP2|few|TRGV4
CATWDPQRGGSDWIKTF
TGTGCCACCTGGGACCCCCAACGTGGAGGTAGTGATTGGATCAAGACGTTT
>TRGJP1|NA|TRGV8
CATWGSETTGWFKIF
TGTGCCACCTGGGGATCCGAAACCACTGGTTGGTTCAAGATATTT
>TRGJ1/TRGJ2|large|TRGV4
CATWDSFKKLF
TGTGCCACCTGGGATTCTTTTAAGAAACTCTTT
>TRGJ1/TRGJ2|few|TRGV9
CALWEVPYYKKLF
TGTGCCTTGTGGGAGGTCCCCTATTATAAGAAACTCTTT
>TRGJ1/TRGJ2|NA|TRGV5
CATWDTYKKLF
TGTGCCACCTGGGACACTTATAAGAAACTCTTT
>TRGJ1/TRGJ2|NA|TRGV9
CALWEVLSYKKLF
TGTGCCTTGTGGGAGGTGCTTTCTTATAAGAAACTCTTT
>TRGJP1|NA|TRGV2
CATWDGQEATGWFKIF
TGTGCCACCTGGGACGGGCAGGAGGCCACTGGTTGGTTCAAGATATTT
>TRGJP2|NA|TRGV2
CATWDRKYSSDWIKTF
TGTGCCACCTGGGACCGGAAATATAGTAGTGATTGGATCAAGACGTTT
>TRGJP2|NA|TRGV5P
CATWGRINSDWIKTF
TGTGCCACCTGGGGCAGGATAAATAGTGATTGGATCAAGACGTTT
>TRGJ1/TRGJ2|NA|TRGV1
CATWDRRAGYYKKLF
TGTGCCACCTGGGACAGGCGGGCGGGCTATTATAAGAAACTCTTT
>TRGJ1/TRGJ2|few|TRGV4
CATWDGTYYKKLF
TGTGCCACCTGGGATGGTACCTATTATAAGAAACTCTTT
>TRGJ1/TRGJ2|few|TRGV2
CATWDGAGRYYKKLF
TGTGCCACCTGGGACGGGGCCGGGCGTTATTATAAGAAACTCTTT
>TRGJ1/TRGJ2|few|TRGV9
CALWEDRGDYYKKLF
TGTGCCTTGTGGGAGGACCGAGGAGATTATTATAAGAAACTCTTT
>TRGJ1/TRGJ2|few|TRGV4
CATWDGPRYYKKLF
TGTGCCACCTGGGATGGGCCCCGTTATTATAAGAAACTCTTT
>TRGJP2|NA|TRGV3
CATWDRPVRSSDWIKTF
TGTGCCACCTGGGACAGGCCTGTAAGGAGTAGTGATTGGATCAAGACGTTT
>TRGJP2|NA|TRGV3
CATWDRPGRWIKTF
TGTGCCACCTGGGACAGGCCAGGTCGATGGATCAAGACGTTT
>TRGJ1/TRGJ2|few|TRGV5
CATWDRQREKLF
TGTGCCACCTGGGACAGGCAACGGGAGAAACTCTTT
>TRGJ1/TRGJ2|few|TRGV5
CATWDITSKKLF
TGTGCCACCTGGGACATCACTTCTAAGAAACTCTTT
>TRGJP2|NA|TRGV3
CATWDNSRGGSDWIKTF
TGTGCCACCTGGGACAACTCTAGGGGGGGTAGTGATTGGATCAAGACGTTT
>TRGJ1/TRGJ2|NA|TRGV8
CATWDRPRRYKKLF
TGTGCCACCTGGGATAGGCCACGACGATATAAGAAACTCTTT
>TRGJP2|NA|TRGV2
CATWDVGVGSSDWIKTF
TGTGCCACCTGGGACGTAGGGGTGGGTAGTAGTGATTGGATCAAGACGTTT
>TRGJ1/TRGJ2|NA|TRGV2
CATWDYNYYKKLF
TGTGCCACCTGGGATTACAATTATTATAAGAAACTCTTT
>TRGJP2|NA|TRGV11
CACWIRHPTRDDSDWIKTF
TGTGCCTGCTGGATTAGGCACCCCACACGGGACGATAGTGATTGGATCAAGACGTTT
>TRGJ1/TRGJ2|NA|TRGV4
CATWDLRKKLF
TGTGCCACCTGGGACTTACGGAAGAAACTCTTT
>TRGJP1|NA|TRGV4
CATWDLYSSDWIKIF
TGTGCCACCTGGGATCTTTATAGTAGTGATTGGATCAAGATATTT
>TRGJ1/TRGJ2|NA|TRGV9
CALWEVQNYYKKLF
TGTGCCTTGTGGGAGGTCCAAAATTATTATAAGAAACTCTTT
>TRGJ1/TRGJ2|NA|TRGV4
CATWDGPKQYYYKKLF
TGTGCCACCTGGGATGGGCCTAAACAATACTACTATAAGAAACTCTTT
>TRGJ1/TRGJ2|medium-sized|TRGV4
CATWDSTYKKLF
TGTGCCACCTGGGATTCTACCTATAAGAAACTCTTT
>TRGJ1/TRGJ2|few|TRGV2
CATWDGPRYYKKLF
TGTGCCACCTGGGACGGGCCCAGGTATTATAAGAAACTCTTT
>TRGJP2|few|TRGV3
CATWALGRSSDWIKTF
TGTGCCACCTGGGCGCTTGGGAGGAGTAGTGATTGGATCAAGACGTTT